This T cell receptor beta chain was recorded in a study of blood T cell repertoires in COVID-19. About the study: Spain, Italy and the United States supplied samples that represented acute and convalescent COVID-19.

TCRdb's copy holds only in-frame clones and misses some; the assay was immunoSEQ multiplex PCR. The sample shows 200,000 to 250,000 clones, roughly 85% of them seen only once. This CDR3 spans 15 amino acids. Germline V gives CDR1 SGDLS, CDR2 YYNGEE. Trimming took 4 bases from V and 0 from J; bases not matched to a gene: 3. The recovered donors of Cohort 3 showed two negative PCRs, clearance, or symptom resolution. This rearrangement joins TRBV9 to TRBJ2-4; 8 bases match TRBD2. The sample taken for sequencing was PBMCs or T cells enriched from blood (not recorded which). The origin of this receptor is a man aged 25-45 years who had recovered from COVID-19. Here the CDR3 reads CASSREGLAKNIQYF. CDR3 coding DNA: TGTGCCAGCAGCCGGGAGGGATTAGCCAAAAACATTCAGTACTTC.